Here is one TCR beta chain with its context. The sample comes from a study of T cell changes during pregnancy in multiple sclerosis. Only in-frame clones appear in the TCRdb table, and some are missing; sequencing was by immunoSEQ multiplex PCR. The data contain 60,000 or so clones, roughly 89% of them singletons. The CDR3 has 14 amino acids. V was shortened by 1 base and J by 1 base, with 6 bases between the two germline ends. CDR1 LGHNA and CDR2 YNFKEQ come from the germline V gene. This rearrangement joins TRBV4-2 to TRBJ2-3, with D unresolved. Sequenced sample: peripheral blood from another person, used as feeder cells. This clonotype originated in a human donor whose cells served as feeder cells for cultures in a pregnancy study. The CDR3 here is CASSQVGGTDTQYF. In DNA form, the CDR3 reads TGTGCCAGCAGCCAAGTTGGGGGCACAGATACGCAGTATTTT.